This T cell receptor beta chain stems from a study of sequential checkpoint blockade in melanoma. Overall study context: Patients were randomized 1:1 to nivolumab-then-ipilimumab or ipilimumab-then-nivolumab first-line.

Germline CDR1 and CDR2: SGHAT and FQNNGV. The CDR3 totals 16 residues. Trimming shortened V by 4 bases and J by 3 bases, and 17 bases separated the two germline ends. The method was immunoSEQ multiplex PCR; TCRdb's version includes in-frame clones alone and lacks a portion of them. The data contain roughly 14,000 clones, 77% of them singletons. This sample's treatment: randomized to nivolumab then ipilimumab (arm A) or the reverse (arm B). The specimen comprised CD8+ T cells sorted from blood (inferred from file names), sampled from a patient given nivolumab and ipilimumab in sequence. This receptor was obtained from a human donor with melanoma. This chain connects TRBV11-2 to TRBJ2-3; TRBD2 might be the D (6 bases). The CDR3 spells CASSWAGRPTTDTQYF. The CDR3, as DNA: TGTGCCAGCAGCTGGGCCGGGAGACCCACGACAGATACGCAGTATTTT.